This T cell receptor (beta chain) stems from a study of cytomegalovirus exposure and HLA in healthy donors. This CDR3 is built from 16 residues. In germline, CDR1 is LGHNA, CDR2 YSLEER. V gave up 0 bases and J gave up 3 bases; unmatched junction bases: 5. The PCR made use of 60 Vbeta and 13 Jbeta primers. TCRdb's copy holds only in-frame clones and misses some; the assay was immunoSEQ multiplex PCR. The table lists tens of thousands of clones, approximately 74% of them singletons. The chain uses TRBV4-3 and TRBJ2-1; 7 bases line up with TRBD2. This sequence originates from a woman aged 30 to 39 in good health and CMV-seropositive. The sequenced material came from PBMCs. CDR3 nucleotide sequence: TGCGCCAGCAGCCAAGATTTTGCTAGCGGCTACAATGAGCAGTTCTTC. Translating gives CASSQDFASGYNEQFF.